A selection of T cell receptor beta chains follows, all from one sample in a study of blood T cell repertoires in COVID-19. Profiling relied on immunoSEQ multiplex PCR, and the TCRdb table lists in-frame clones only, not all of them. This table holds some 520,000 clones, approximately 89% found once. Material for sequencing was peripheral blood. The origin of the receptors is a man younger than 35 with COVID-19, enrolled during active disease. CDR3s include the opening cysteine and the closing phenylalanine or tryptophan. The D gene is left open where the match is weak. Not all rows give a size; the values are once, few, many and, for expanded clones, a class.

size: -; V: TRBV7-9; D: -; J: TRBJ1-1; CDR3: CASSPTGGPEAFF; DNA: TGTGCCAGCAGCCCCACGGGAGGCCCTGAAGCTTTCTTT
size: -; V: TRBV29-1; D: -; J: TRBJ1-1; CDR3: CSVEGFVREREAFF; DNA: TGCAGCGTTGAGGGTTTTGTCAGGGAAAGAGAAGCTTTCTTT
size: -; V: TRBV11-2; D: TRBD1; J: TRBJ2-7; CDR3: CASSPPLGTGGHEQYF; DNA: TGTGCCAGCAGCCCCCCTCTTGGGACAGGGGGACACGAGCAGTACTTC
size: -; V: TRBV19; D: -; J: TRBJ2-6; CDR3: CASTDRFSSGANVLTF; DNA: TGTGCCAGTACCGACAGGTTTAGCTCTGGGGCCAACGTCCTGACTTTC
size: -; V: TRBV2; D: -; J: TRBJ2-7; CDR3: CASGGAPYEQYF; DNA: TGTGCCAGCGGGGGGGCACCCTACGAGCAGTACTTC
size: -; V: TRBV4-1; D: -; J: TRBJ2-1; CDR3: CASSQVYPGHEQFF; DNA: TGCGCCAGCAGCCAAGTCTACCCTGGGCATGAGCAGTTCTTC
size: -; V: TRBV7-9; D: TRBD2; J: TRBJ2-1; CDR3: CASSPGTSGNEQFF; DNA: TGTGCCAGCAGCCCCGGGACTAGCGGCAATGAGCAGTTCTTC
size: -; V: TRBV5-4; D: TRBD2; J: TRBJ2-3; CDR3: CASSSRDYSDTQYF; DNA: TGTGCCAGCAGCTCCCGGGACTACTCAGATACGCAGTATTTT
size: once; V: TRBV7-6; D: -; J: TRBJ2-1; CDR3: CASSPPGGANYNEQFF; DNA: TGTGCCAGCAGCCCCCCCGGTGGGGCGAATTACAATGAGCAGTTCTTC
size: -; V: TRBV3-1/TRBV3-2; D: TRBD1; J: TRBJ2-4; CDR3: CASSQTGEGAQNIQYF; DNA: TGTGCCAGCAGCCAAACGGGCGAGGGGGCCCAAAACATTCAGTACTTC
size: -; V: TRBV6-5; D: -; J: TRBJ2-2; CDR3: CASSLTRDTGELFF; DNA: TGTGCCAGCAGTCTCACTAGGGACACCGGGGAGCTGTTTTTT
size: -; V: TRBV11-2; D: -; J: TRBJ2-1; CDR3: CASSSTGKPYNEQFF; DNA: TGTGCCAGCAGCTCCACAGGGAAGCCCTACAATGAGCAGTTCTTC
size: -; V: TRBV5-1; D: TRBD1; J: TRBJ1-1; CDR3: CASSPRTGGIGTEAFF; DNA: TGCGCCAGCAGCCCGAGGACAGGGGGCATCGGCACTGAAGCTTTCTTT
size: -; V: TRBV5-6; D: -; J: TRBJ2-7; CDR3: CASSSGTGDEQYF; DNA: TGTGCCAGCAGCTCCGGGACGGGGGACGAGCAGTACTTC
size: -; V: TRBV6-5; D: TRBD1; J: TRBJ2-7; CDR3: CASEVRDRGYEQYF; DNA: TGTGCCAGCGAAGTCCGGGACAGGGGCTACGAGCAGTACTTC
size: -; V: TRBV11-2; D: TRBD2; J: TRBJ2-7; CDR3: CASSDGTSGVRYEQYF; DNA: TGTGCCAGCAGCGACGGGACTAGCGGGGTCCGCTACGAGCAGTACTTC
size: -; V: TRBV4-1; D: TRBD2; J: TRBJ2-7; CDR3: CASSQDLAGKDISYRQYF; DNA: TGCGCCAGCAGCCAAGATCTAGCGGGAAAGGATATTAGTTACAGACAGTACTTC
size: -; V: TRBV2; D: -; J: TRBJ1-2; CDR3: CASSVARGYGYTF; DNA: TGTGCCAGCAGTGTGGCTCGGGGCTATGGCTACACCTTC
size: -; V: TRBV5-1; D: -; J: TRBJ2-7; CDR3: CASSLEGTRTYEQYF; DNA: TGCGCCAGCAGCTTGGAAGGGACTCGCACCTACGAGCAGTACTTC
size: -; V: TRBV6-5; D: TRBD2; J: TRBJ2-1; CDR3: CASSYSRRGGPNEQFF; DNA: TGTGCCAGCAGTTACTCGAGGCGCGGGGGGCCTAATGAGCAGTTCTTC